The 3 T cell receptor beta chains below were found in one sample sequenced in a study of blood T cell repertoires in COVID-19. Produced via immunoSEQ multiplex PCR; TCRdb's table is partial and in-frame only. The sample has under 85,000 clones, roughly 89% seen once. The sample comprised peripheral blood. The receptors were sampled from a man aged 50 to 59 with acute or convalescent COVID-19.

The chain combines TRBV27 with TRBJ2-7; 10 nucleotides match TRBD1. Germline CDR1 MNHEY, CDR2 SMNVEV (reference sequence). This CDR3 comprises 14 residues. With 6 bases clipped from V and 5 bases from J, the junction kept 7 bases outside the gene matches. CDR3 nucleotides: TGTGCCAGCAGGAGCCGGGACAGGGGAGACGAGCAGTACTTC. It yields the protein CASRSRDRGDEQYF.

V and J are TRBV11-3 and TRBJ2-1; D is undetermined. The V end was cut by 2 bases, the J end by 5 bases, with 7 bases between. Per the germline V gene, CDR1 is SGHNT and CDR2 is YENEEA. The CDR3 is 13 amino acids. CDR3 in amino acids: CASSLFQDNEQFF. The CDR3 DNA sequence: TGTGCCAGCAGCTTATTTCAGGACAATGAGCAGTTCTTC.

The V gene is TRBV19, the J gene TRBJ1-2; TRBD1 might be the D (6 bases). Germline V gene data show CDR1 as LNHDA and CDR2 as SQIVND (reference sequence). This CDR3 has 14 amino acids. V was clipped by 9 bases and J by 4 bases, with 18 bases between them. CDR3 DNA: TGTGCCAGCGGAAGAAATCAGGGGCCCTATGGCTACACCTTC. Its translation: CASGRNQGPYGYTF.